These 17 T cell receptor beta chains came from one sample sequenced in a study of blood T cells in healthy people across ages. The second PCR ran about 6 to 11 cycles with a sample-barcoded 5' primer and J-beta primers. TCRdb re-analysed the 5' RACE reads in MiXCR, keeping a single row per CDR3 protein. Of 1.5 million to 2 million distinct CDR3 sequences listed, 49% are singletons. Sequenced: blood. The receptors stem from a woman in her thirties or forties in good health.

This CDR3 is CASSQEGGAAGYGYTF. The CDR3 bases are TGTGCCAGCAGCCAAGAGGGGGGGGCCGCTGGGTATGGCTACACCTTC. The chain is built from TRBV4-2 and TRBJ1-2, with D possibly matching TRBD1 (6 bases). V dropped 0 bases and J dropped 5 bases, with 16 bases sitting between them. This CDR3 comprises 16 residues. The germline V gene has CDR1 LGHNA and CDR2 YNFKEQ.

V gene TRBV4-1 combines with J gene TRBJ2-3; 8 bases line up with TRBD2. The junction had 15 bases not matched to a gene; V was cut back by 1 base and J by 6 bases. This CDR3 contains 18 residues. CDR1 and CDR2 from the germline V gene are MGHRA and YSYEKL. The CDR3 nucleotides read TGCGCCAGCAGCCAAGGGTTTGTGCGGGGGGTCGGGTTTGATACGCAGTATTTT. Translating gives CASSQGFVRGVGFDTQYF.

A note on this clonotype: One end of the junction does not line up with germline, which may come from a read error. The chain joins TRBV12-3 or TRBV12-4 to TRBJ2-3; D might be TRBD2 (5 bases). The CDR3 runs to 13 residues. DNA for the CDR3: TGTGCCAGCAGTTGGGCGGGCCGAGATACTCAGTATTTT. Translation: CASSWAGRDTQYF.

This clonotype was observed a handful of times. CDR3 residues: CASSVRSGGNNEQFF. CDR3 nucleotides: TGCGCCAGCAGTGTTAGGAGCGGGGGGAACAATGAGCAGTTCTTC. The rearrangement links TRBV10-1 to TRBJ2-1, with 9 nucleotides matching TRBD2. Germline assignment: CDR1 WNHNN and CDR2 SYGVQD (reference sequence). V dropped 4 bases and J dropped 5; count of bases not matched to a gene: 6. The CDR3 is 15 amino acids.

The chain uses TRBV7-2 and TRBJ2-7; tentatively, D is TRBD2 (5 bases). Trimming pared 5 bases from V and 2 bases from J, leaving 19 bases between. In germline, CDR1 is SGHTA, CDR2 FQGNSA. This CDR3 has 16 residues. In nucleotides, the CDR3 is TGTGCCAGCAGCCCCGCGACTACCCCTCCCGCCTACGAGCAGTACTTC. Its translation: CASSPATTPPAYEQYF.

The chain is built from TRBV20-1 and TRBJ1-2; D unclear. CDR3 length equals 12 residues. The V and J ends lost 2 bases and 4 bases respectively, with 8 bases between them. Germline loops: CDR1 DFQATT, CDR2 SNEGSKA (reference sequence). The DNA of the CDR3 is TGCAGTGCTAGAAACGGTCCCTATGGCTACACCTTC. Translated: CSARNGPYGYTF.

This clonotype occurred a few times. J is TRBJ1-5 and V is TRBV28; D is uncertain. The CDR3 loop spans 15 amino acids. V was cut by 6 bases and J by 6 bases, with 18 bases left in between. Germline lookup yields CDR1 MDHEN and CDR2 SYDVKM. CDR3 loop: CASSGRRAVGQPQHF. CDR3 nucleotides: TGTGCCAGCAGCGGCCGTCGAGCTGTAGGTCAGCCCCAGCATTTT.

As regards this clonotype: One end of the junction does not line up with germline, which may come from a read error. The chain is built from TRBV28 and TRBJ2-3, with D perhaps matching TRBD2 (5 bases). This CDR3 is 14 amino acids long. CDR1 and CDR2 (germline): MDHEN, SYDVKM. CDR3 in DNA: TGTGCCAGCAGTTTCGGGGAGATCACATATACGCAGTATTTT. This encodes CASSFGEITYTQYF.

About this clonotype itself: A much larger clone lies one base from this, so it may be a read error. The chain recombines TRBV28 with TRBJ2-7, with 9 bases identical to TRBD1. CDR1 and CDR2 (germline): MDHEN, SYDVKM. V dropped 5 bases and J dropped 1; count of bases not matched to a gene: 6. The CDR3 loop spans 15 amino acids. The CDR3 protein is CASSMTGTGSYEQYF. In nucleotides, the CDR3 is TGTGCCAGCAGTATGACCGGGACAGGGTCCTACGAGCAGTACTTC.

A few counts support this clonotype. The rearrangement uses TRBV6-2 or TRBV6-3 and TRBJ2-6; TRBD1 agrees at 7 bases. The CDR3 is 20 amino acids. Germline CDR1 reads MNHEY; CDR2 reads SVGEGT. V lost 0 bases to trimming and J lost 4 bases; unmatched junction nucleotides: 15. The CDR3 region is CASSYSTGTVLPWGANVLTF. The CDR3 coding sequence is TGTGCCAGCAGTTACTCGACGGGGACAGTCCTACCCTGGGGGGCCAACGTCCTGACTTTC.

This clonotype occurred a few times. The V call is TRBV7-8, the J call TRBJ2-7, with D perhaps matching TRBD2 (5 bases). Germline CDR1 reads SGHVS; CDR2 reads FQNEAQ. V lost 4 bases and J lost 2, with 12 bases in between. The CDR3 extends over 14 amino acids. For the CDR3, the DNA is TGTGCCAGCAGCTCTTCCGGGGTCCCCTACGAGCAGTACTTC. This codes for CASSSSGVPYEQYF.

There are a few counts of this clonotype. The chain carries TRBV7-2 and TRBJ2-5, with TRBD1 matching over 7 bases. This CDR3 is 16 amino acids long. Germline lookup yields CDR1 SGHTA and CDR2 FQGNSA. V shed 8 bases, J shed 2 bases, and the junction held 14 bases outside the gene matches. As DNA, the CDR3 is TGTGCCAGCCGGCGACAGGGACGGGGCCTACAAGAGACCCAGTACTTC. Protein product: CASRRQGRGLQETQYF.

This clonotype was recorded a few times. The V gene is TRBV9, the J gene TRBJ2-5; TRBD2 is a possible D gene (5 bases). This CDR3 comprises 18 residues. Germline CDR1 reads SGDLS; CDR2 reads YYNGEE. V lost 3 bases and J lost 3, with 24 bases in between. In nucleotides, the CDR3 is TGTGCCAGCAGCGCAGCAATACGGGGAAACTATCAAGAAGAGACCCAGTACTTC. Protein sequence: CASSAAIRGNYQEETQYF. The full variable domain, rest sourced from reference TRBV9 and TRBJ2-5, is DSGVTQTPKHLITATGQRVTLRCSPRSGDLSVYWYQQSLDQGLQFLIQYYNGEERAKGNILERFSAQQFPDLHSELNLSSLELGDSALYFCASSAAIRGNYQEETQYFGPGTRLLVL.

This clonotype occurred a few times. The chain links TRBV4-3 to TRBJ2-1; no reliable D call. Germline CDR1 and CDR2: LGHNA and YSLEER. V lost 3 bases and J 6 bases, leaving 6 bases between the germline ends. This CDR3 is built from 12 residues. The CDR3 sequence is CASSHDPNEQFF. The CDR3 DNA sequence: TGCGCCAGCAGCCATGACCCCAATGAGCAGTTCTTC.

This chain uses TRBV13 with TRBJ1-1; a possible D gene is TRBD1 (5 bases). The CDR3 extends over 16 amino acids. V was trimmed by 3 bases and J by 1 base, leaving 15 bases between them. CDR1 PRHDT and CDR2 FYEKMQ come from the germline V gene (reference sequence). CDR3 in DNA: TGTGCCAGCAGCTTCGCGGGGCTGGCAGAGAACACTGAAGCTTTCTTT. This encodes CASSFAGLAENTEAFF.

This sequence joins TRBV11-3 and TRBJ2-1; 13 nucleotides agree with TRBD2. The CDR3 runs 16 residues. Looked up from germline, CDR1 is SGHNT and CDR2 is YENEEA. J lost 6 bases, V lost 4 bases, and 6 bases had no gene match. As DNA, the CDR3 is TGTGCCAGCAGCTCCCAAGGACTAGCGGGGGTCAATGAGCAGTTCTTC. Its protein product is CASSSQGLAGVNEQFF.

This clonotype has only a few counts. The chain recombines TRBV12-3 or TRBV12-4 with TRBJ2-5, with a tentative D call TRBD1 (5 bases). This CDR3 has 13 residues. Trimming took 3 bases from V and 5 from J, leaving 10 bases between them. In nucleotides, the CDR3 is TGTGCCAGCAGTTTCATGGGGCTCGAGACCCAGTACTTC. It is translated as CASSFMGLETQYF.